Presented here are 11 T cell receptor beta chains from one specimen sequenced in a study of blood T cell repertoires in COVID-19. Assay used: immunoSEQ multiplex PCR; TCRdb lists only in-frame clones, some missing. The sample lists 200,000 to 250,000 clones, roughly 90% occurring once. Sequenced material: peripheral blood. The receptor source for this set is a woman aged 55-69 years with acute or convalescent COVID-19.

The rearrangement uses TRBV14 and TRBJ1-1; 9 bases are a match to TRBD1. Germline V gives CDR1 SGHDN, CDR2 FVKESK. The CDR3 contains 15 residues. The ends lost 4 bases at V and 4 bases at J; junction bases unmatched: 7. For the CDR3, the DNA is TGTGCCAGCAGCCCCCTGGGACAGGGAAGCACTGAAGCTTTCTTT. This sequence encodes CASSPLGQGSTEAFF.

In nucleotides, the CDR3 is TGTGCCAGCAGTTTATTTCCCCAAGCGGGAGTGGTAAATGAGCAGTTCTTC. It translates to CASSLFPQAGVVNEQFF. V gene TRBV28 combines with J gene TRBJ2-1; 8 bases fit TRBD2. The CDR3 length is 17 residues. In germline, CDR1 is MDHEN, CDR2 SYDVKM. The ends lost 1 base at V and 7 bases at J; junction bases unmatched: 12.

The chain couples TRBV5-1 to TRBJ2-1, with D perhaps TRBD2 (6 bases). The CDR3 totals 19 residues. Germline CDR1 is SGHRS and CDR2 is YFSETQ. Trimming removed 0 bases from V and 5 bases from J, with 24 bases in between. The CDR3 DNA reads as TGCGCCAGCAGCTTGGTCGGTCTAGCGCAAACATGGGGTGACAATGAGCAGTTCTTC. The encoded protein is CASSLVGLAQTWGDNEQFF. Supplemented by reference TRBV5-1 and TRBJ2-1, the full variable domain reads KAGVTQTPRYLIKTRGQQVTLSCSPISGHRSVSWYQQTPGQGLQFLFEYFSETQRNKGNFPGRFSGRQFSNSRSEMNVSTLELGDSALYLCASSLVGLAQTWGDNEQFFGPGTRLTVL.

The CDR3 DNA sequence: TGTGCCTGGATCAGCAGGGGGCGACCACTGGACATTCAGTACTTC. Translating gives CAWISRGRPLDIQYF. The chain joins TRBV30 to TRBJ2-4; 8 bases line up with TRBD1. Germline V gives CDR1 GTSNPN, CDR2 SVGIG (reference sequence). This CDR3 spans 15 amino acids. Trimming took 4 bases from V and 8 from J; bases not matched to a gene: 13.

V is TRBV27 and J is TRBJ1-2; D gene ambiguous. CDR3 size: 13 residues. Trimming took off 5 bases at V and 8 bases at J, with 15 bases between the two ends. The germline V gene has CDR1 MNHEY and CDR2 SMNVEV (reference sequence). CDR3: CASSPAGNSGYTF. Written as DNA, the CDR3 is TGTGCCAGCAGTCCCGCCGGGAATAGCGGCTACACCTTC.

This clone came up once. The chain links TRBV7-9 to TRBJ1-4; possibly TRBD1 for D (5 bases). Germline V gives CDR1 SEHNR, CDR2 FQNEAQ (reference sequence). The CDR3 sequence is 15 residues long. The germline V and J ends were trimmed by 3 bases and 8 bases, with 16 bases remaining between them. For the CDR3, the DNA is TGTGCCAGCAGCTTTGCCTCAGGGATAGGAGAAAAACTGTTTTTT. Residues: CASSFASGIGEKLFF.

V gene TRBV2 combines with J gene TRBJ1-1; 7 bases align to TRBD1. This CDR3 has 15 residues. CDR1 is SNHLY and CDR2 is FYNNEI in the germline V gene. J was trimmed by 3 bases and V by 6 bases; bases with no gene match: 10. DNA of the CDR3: TGTGCCAGCAGCCAACAGGGGCGTGGGTACACTGAAGCTTTCTTT. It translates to CASSQQGRGYTEAFF.

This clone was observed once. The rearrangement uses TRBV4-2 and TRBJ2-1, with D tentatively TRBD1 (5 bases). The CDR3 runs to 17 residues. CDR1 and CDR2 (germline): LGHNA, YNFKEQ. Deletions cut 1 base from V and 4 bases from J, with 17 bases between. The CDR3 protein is CASSQVGASFLYNEQFF. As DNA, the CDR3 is TGTGCCAGCAGCCAAGTTGGGGCTTCCTTCCTTTACAATGAGCAGTTCTTC.

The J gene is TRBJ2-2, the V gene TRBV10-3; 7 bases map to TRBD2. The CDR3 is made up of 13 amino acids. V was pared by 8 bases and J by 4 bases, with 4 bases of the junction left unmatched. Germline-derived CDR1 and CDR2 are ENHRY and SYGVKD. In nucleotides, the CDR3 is TGTGCCATCCGCCCGGGGGGCACCGGGGAGCTGTTTTTT. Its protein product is CAIRPGGTGELFF.

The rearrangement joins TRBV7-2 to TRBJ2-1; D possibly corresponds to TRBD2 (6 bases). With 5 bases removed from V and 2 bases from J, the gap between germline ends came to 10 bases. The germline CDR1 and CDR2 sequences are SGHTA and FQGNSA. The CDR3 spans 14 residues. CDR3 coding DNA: TGTGCCAGCAGCGAGGGACTTACCTACAATGAGCAGTTCTTC. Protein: CASSEGLTYNEQFF.

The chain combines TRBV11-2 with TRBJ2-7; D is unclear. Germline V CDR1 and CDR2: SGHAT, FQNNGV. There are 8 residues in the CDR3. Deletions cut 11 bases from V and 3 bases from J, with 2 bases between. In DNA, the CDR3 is TGTGCCCACTACGAGCAGTACTTC. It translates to CAHYEQYF.